The present T cell receptor beta chain was sequenced within a study of read filtering for tumor transcriptome and immune sequencing. Study summary: Mean patient age was roughly 61 years, range roughly 45 to 85; some 17 male, around 15 female.

Study observations and caveats: Compared with RNA-seq, IR-seq gave much higher clonotype depth and reliability. The CD138-negative fraction was mixed bone marrow immune cells, not pure T cells. Dropping single-read clonotypes raised IR-seq and RNA-seq shared-clonotype correlation.

The library was built from about 400 ng RNA with molecular barcoded adaptors for alpha/delta and beta/gamma chains. Using its own MiXCR run on the reads, TCRdb lists one record per CDR3 protein. The sample includes around 58,000 distinct CDR3 sequences, about 14% of them seen just once. Germline V gene lookup returns CDR1 SQVTM and CDR2 ANQGSEA. CDR3 length equals 12 residues. Trimming took 8 bases from V and 0 from J, leaving 11 bases between them. This clonotype occurred many times. Its specificity is unknown. The chain recombines TRBV29-1 with TRBJ2-7; possibly TRBD1 for D (6 bases). The TCR originated in a donor at least 40 years old with multiple myeloma. Sequencing was performed on a population of CD138-negative cells sorted from bone marrow. The CDR3 DNA is TGCAGCACTAAGGACAGCTCCTACGAGCAGTACTTC. Its protein product is CSTKDSSYEQYF.